This TCR beta chain was documented in a study of identifying expanded T cells in peripheral blood. Germline values: CDR1 LGHNA, CDR2 YNFKEQ. There are 14 residues in the CDR3. The V end lost 4 bases, the J end lost 4 bases, and 14 bases lay between the germline ends. Assay: immunoSEQ multiplex PCR; the TCRdb copy retains only in-frame clones and omits some. The table records some 75,000 clones, 85% to 90% of them present only once. This sequence joins TRBV4-2 and TRBJ2-7; no clear D. The receptor was derived from a person between 18 and 70 years old in good health. Sequenced: blood. CDR3 residues: CASSREVERYEQYF. The CDR3 DNA sequence: TGTGCCAGCAGCCGAGAAGTAGAAAGGTACGAGCAGTACTTC.